This T cell receptor (beta chain) was obtained from a study of cytomegalovirus exposure and HLA in healthy donors. Study-wide results and limits: Through in vitro validation, a few CMV-associated chains were shown to be specific for CMV antigens.

This CDR3 is built from 14 residues. CDR1 SGDLS and CDR2 YYNGEE come from the germline V gene. V lost 0 bases and J lost 2, with 8 bases in between. A remark on this clone: Its antigen remains unknown.

60 Vbeta and 13 Jbeta primers were used in PCR. Sequencing was performed with immunoSEQ multiplex PCR; in TCRdb, only in-frame clones are kept and a portion is missing. This sample carries fewer than 250,000 clones, around 75% of them seen once, and the ten largest clones take approximately 0.39%. This sequence originates from a male donor in good health and CMV-seropositive. The J gene is TRBJ2-5, the V gene TRBV9; no clear D gene. Sequenced input: PBMCs. The CDR3 DNA follows: TGTGCCAGCAGCGTAGGCGGCGTACAAGAGACCCAGTACTTC. Its translation: CASSVGGVQETQYF.